This T cell receptor (beta chain) was obtained from a study of T cell responses to AZD1222 COVID-19 vaccine. The study, taken as a whole, reports: Per reports, nearly half of all spike-specific TCRs target regions that are unmutated in variants. The CD4 TCRs associated with vaccination extended across spike and predominated at 160-218 and 743-854. Clonal diversity was possibly underestimated, and white British individuals and females predominated among donors.

From germline, CDR1 is LNHNV and CDR2 YYDKDF (reference sequence). V was trimmed by 0 bases and J by 4 bases, leaving 10 bases between them. The CDR3 totals 15 residues. Worth noting for this clone: As yet, its antigen is unknown.

TCRdb keeps only in-frame clones here, not all; method: immunoSEQ multiplex PCR. Of 150,000 or so clones in the sample, around 92% were seen once. Specimen: peripheral blood, collected 28 days after the second AZD1222 dose. The gene calls are TRBV15 and TRBJ1-5; D is possibly TRBD1 (5 bases). This TCR was sampled from an adult who received the AZD1222 COVID-19 vaccine. The CDR3 sequence is CATSRDQGWNQPQHF. The CDR3 coding sequence is TGTGCCACCAGCAGAGATCAGGGTTGGAATCAGCCCCAGCATTTT.